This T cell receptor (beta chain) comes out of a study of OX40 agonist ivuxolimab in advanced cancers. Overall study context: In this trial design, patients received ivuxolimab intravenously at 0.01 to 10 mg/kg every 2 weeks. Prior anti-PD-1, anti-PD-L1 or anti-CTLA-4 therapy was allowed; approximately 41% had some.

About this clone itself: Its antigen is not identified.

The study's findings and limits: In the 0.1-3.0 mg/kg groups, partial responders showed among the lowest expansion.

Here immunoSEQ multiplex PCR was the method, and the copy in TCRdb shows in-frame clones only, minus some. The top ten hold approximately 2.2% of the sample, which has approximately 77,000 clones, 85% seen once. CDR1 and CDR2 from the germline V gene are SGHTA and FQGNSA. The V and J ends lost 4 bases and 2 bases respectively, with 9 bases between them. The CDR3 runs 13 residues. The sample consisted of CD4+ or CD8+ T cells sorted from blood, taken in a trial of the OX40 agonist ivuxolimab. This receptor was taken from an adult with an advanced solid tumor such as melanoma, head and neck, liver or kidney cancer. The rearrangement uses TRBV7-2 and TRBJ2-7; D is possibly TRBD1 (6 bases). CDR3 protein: CASSWRQAYEQYF. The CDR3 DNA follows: TGTGCCAGCAGCTGGAGACAGGCCTACGAGCAGTACTTC.